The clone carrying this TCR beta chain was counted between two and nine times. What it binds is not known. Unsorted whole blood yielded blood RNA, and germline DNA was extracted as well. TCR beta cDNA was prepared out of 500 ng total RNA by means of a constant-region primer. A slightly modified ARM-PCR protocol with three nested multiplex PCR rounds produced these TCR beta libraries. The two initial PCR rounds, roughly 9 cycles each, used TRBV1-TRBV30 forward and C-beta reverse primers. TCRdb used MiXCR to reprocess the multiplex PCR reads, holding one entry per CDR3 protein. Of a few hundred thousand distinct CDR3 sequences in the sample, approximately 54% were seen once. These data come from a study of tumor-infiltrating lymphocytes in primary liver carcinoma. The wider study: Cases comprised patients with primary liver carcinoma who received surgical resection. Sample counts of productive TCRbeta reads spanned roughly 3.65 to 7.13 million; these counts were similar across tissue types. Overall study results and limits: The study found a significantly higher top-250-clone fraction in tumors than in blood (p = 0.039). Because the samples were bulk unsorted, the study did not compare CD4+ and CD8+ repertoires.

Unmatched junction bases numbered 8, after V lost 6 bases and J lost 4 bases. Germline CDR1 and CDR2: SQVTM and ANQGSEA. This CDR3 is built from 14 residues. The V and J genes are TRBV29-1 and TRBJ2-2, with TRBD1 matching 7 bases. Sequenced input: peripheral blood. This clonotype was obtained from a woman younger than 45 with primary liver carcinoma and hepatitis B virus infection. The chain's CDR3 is CSVDIRGSTGELFF. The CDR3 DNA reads TGCAGCGTCGATATCAGGGGGTCCACCGGGGAGCTGTTTTTT.